This T cell receptor (beta chain) stems from a study of blood T cell repertoires in COVID-19. Across the whole study: PBMCs, B-cell-depleted T cells, or T cells were the source of the cDNA or gDNA that made up the material.

This clone occurred once. Germline loops: CDR1 SQVTM, CDR2 ANQGSEA. This CDR3 contains 11 residues. V gave up 0 bases and J gave up 12 bases, with 9 bases separating them. The assay was immunoSEQ multiplex PCR, and TCRdb's table has in-frame clones only and misses some. This sample has about 63,000 clones, with around four fifths found just once. The J gene is TRBJ2-1, the V gene TRBV29-1; D is undetermined. This TCR came from a human donor in a cohort sampled during active COVID-19. Sequencing was performed on peripheral blood. CDR3 sequence: CSVEDSTGQFF. The CDR3 coding sequence is TGCAGCGTTGAAGACTCGACGGGGCAGTTCTTC.